The sequence of this T cell receptor (beta chain) was determined in a study of blood T cell repertoires in COVID-19. Study details: COVID-19 samples, acute and convalescent, were from the United States, Italy and Spain. PBMCs, B-cell-depleted T cells, or T cells provided the cDNA or gDNA that made up the material.

In the source study's methods: Using reference gene primer amplification, nucleated cell counts were estimated. Assay used: immunoSEQ multiplex PCR; TCRdb lists only in-frame clones, some missing. That table furnishes V, J and clone size, whereas the DNA furnished D and trimming. The sample carries 80,000 to 100,000 clones, 75% to 90% recorded once. With 6 bases clipped from V and 1 base from J, the junction kept 7 bases outside the gene matches. This CDR3 is built from 16 residues. Germline V gene sequence: CDR1 ENHRY, CDR2 SYGVKD. Material: peripheral blood. The clonotype was recovered from a woman aged 80 or over with acute or convalescent COVID-19. The gene calls are TRBV10-3 and TRBJ2-5; 11 nucleotides match TRBD2. DNA of the CDR3: TGTGCCATCAGCGCCCGACTAGCGGGGTCCCAAGAGACCCAGTACTTC. It is translated as CAISARLAGSQETQYF.